This TCR beta chain was identified during a study of blood T cell repertoires in COVID-19 (dated by TCRdb to 2018 to 2020). Looking at the study overall: Samples from collaborators originated in the United States, Italy and Spain and spanned both the acute and convalescent phases of COVID-19. The prospective study material was composed of cDNA or gDNA derived from T cells, B-cell-depleted T cells, or PBMCs. Where available, HLA class I and class II types were obtained from metadata supplied by the sample provider rather than from assay-based typing. The repertoires were released in a freely available public database intended as a resource for research on the immune response to SARS-CoV-2. The sample metadata nearly always contained a de-identified subject ID, COVID-19 status, age in years and sex. The dataset comprised deeply sampled blood TCRbeta repertoires from subjects exposed to, actively infected with, or recovered from COVID-19. The samples were drawn from the first 160 participants of the ongoing ImmuneRACE study and from 950 to 1,500 subjects provided by 6 global collaborators. What the authors observed across the whole study: Clinical and demographic metadata were provided uncurated, with the amount varying by source and participant.

At the junction V is shortened by 4 bases and J by 0 bases, with 11 bases in between. From a lookup of the germline V gene, CDR1 and CDR2 are SGHRS and YFSETQ. From its cysteine to its phenylalanine, the CDR3 spans 16 amino acids. Only CDR3 DNA is held: 48 bases, read in frame from base 1. The immunoSEQ Assay, a bias-controlled multiplex PCR, was used to amplify TCRbeta CDR3 regions from genomic DNA. The original methods were these. The number of nucleated cells in each sample was estimated from the amplification of reference gene primers within the assay. To quantify the absolute abundance of each unique TCRbeta CDR3 rearrangement, sequence reads were collapsed and filtered. For each sample, productive Simpson clonality was calculated as the square root of Simpson's diversity index across productive rearrangements. TCRdb provides this immuneACCESS table in a form limited to in-frame rearrangements. Some clones are lacking; in checked studies, under half of them reflect an unresolved V gene, and why the rest are absent is not known. V and J calls and clone size are given by that table; D and trimming were obtained from the DNA. The sample has about 89,000 clones on record, 70% to 80% of them singletons. The ten largest clones capture about half of the sample.

Each collaborating institution followed its own protocols to collect whole blood in K2EDTA tubes. Collaborator samples were shipped for TCRbeta analysis as frozen whole blood, isolated PBMCs, or DNA extracted from either sample type. This clone was detected only once. There is no known antigen for this receptor. No much larger clonotype is one base removed from it; base qualities were not supplied. Specimen: peripheral blood. This chain joins TRBV5-1 to TRBJ2-6; TRBD1 is perhaps the D gene, given 6 matching bases. This TCR was recovered from a human donor in a cohort sampled during active COVID-19. The DNA sequence is TGCGCCAGCAGCCTGGGACACTCCTCTGGGGCCAACGTCCTGACTTTC. Translated, this is CASSLGHSSGANVLTF.